One TCR beta chain is described in this entry. Assay used: immunoSEQ multiplex PCR; TCRdb lists only in-frame clones, some missing. Of about 400,000 clones listed, 70% to 90% are singletons. The sample is drawn from a study of blood T cell repertoires in COVID-19. Germline CDR1 and CDR2: LGHNA and YNFKEQ. V gave up 1 base and J gave up 8 bases; unmatched junction bases: 7. The CDR3 runs 15 residues. The sample taken for sequencing was peripheral blood. The gene calls are TRBV4-2 and TRBJ1-4; 7 bases line up with TRBD1. The clonotype originates from a human donor in a cohort sampled during active COVID-19. The CDR3 DNA reads TGTGCCAGCAGCCAAGTGACAGGGAATTTGGAAAAACTGTTTTTT. Translation: CASSQVTGNLEKLFF.